This TCR beta chain comes out of a study of blood T cell repertoires in COVID-19. Whole-study context: T cells, B-cell-depleted T cells, or PBMCs supplied cDNA or gDNA.

Generated by immunoSEQ multiplex PCR, the TCRdb table keeps only in-frame clones and is missing some. The profile shows roughly 250,000 clones, about nine tenths of them singletons. Cohort assignment relied on participant-reported clinical history. The source material was PBMCs or T cells enriched from blood (not recorded which). The clonotype originates from a woman aged 30 to 39 with acute COVID-19.

CDR3 coding DNA: TGTGCCAGCAGTTCCCCGGGAAGAATTGGAGAAAAACTGTTTTTT. Translation: CASSSPGRIGEKLFF. The rearrangement uses TRBV28 and TRBJ1-4, with no clear D. Trimming removed 4 bases at V and 8 bases at J, with 17 bases between. Germline CDR1 reads MDHEN; CDR2 reads SYDVKM. The CDR3 is made up of 15 amino acids.